This passage covers 24 T cell receptor beta chains from one sample sequenced in a study of early T cells in non-severe SARS-CoV-2 infection. TCRdb processed the 5' RACE reads anew with MiXCR; each CDR3 protein has one entry. Among 110,000 or so distinct CDR3 sequences, around 10% were seen once, and the ten largest hold around 3%. Material: whole blood. The source of these receptors is an adult who was a healthcare worker with PCR-confirmed SARS-CoV-2 infection or an uninfected control (not recorded which).

Only a few counts were recorded for this clonotype. This chain uses TRBV6-5 with TRBJ2-7; 8 positions match TRBD2. CDR3 size: 13 residues. V gave up 7 bases and J gave up 5 bases; unmatched junction bases: 7. CDR1 is MNHEY and CDR2 is SVGAGI in the germline V gene. CDR3 sequence (DNA): TGTGCCAGCATCTCAGCGGGAGAGAACGAGCAGTACTTC. Protein: CASISAGENEQYF.

This clonotype was seen more than once but under ten times. The CDR3: CASSYDRGALYGYTF. The CDR3 DNA sequence: TGTGCCAGCAGCTATGACAGGGGGGCCCTCTATGGCTACACCTTC. The chain carries TRBV5-4 and TRBJ1-2; 9 nucleotides line up with TRBD1. In germline, CDR1 is SGHNT, CDR2 YYREEE (reference sequence). The V and J ends lost 3 bases and 4 bases, in that order; junction bases with no gene match: 7. This CDR3 spans 15 amino acids.

CDR3 region: CASSAQSRGGYGYTF. The CDR3 DNA is TGTGCCAGCAGTGCCCAGTCAAGAGGGGGCTATGGCTACACCTTC. The chain is built from TRBV2 and TRBJ1-2; D is possibly TRBD1 (6 bases). Germline-derived CDR1 and CDR2 are SNHLY and FYNNEI. V was clipped by 4 bases and J by 4 bases, with 16 bases between them. This CDR3 is 15 amino acids long.

This clonotype was counted only a few times. The J gene is TRBJ2-1, the V gene TRBV4-1, with no clear D. Germline V gene sequence: CDR1 MGHRA, CDR2 YSYEKL. The CDR3 length is 15 residues. V dropped 2 bases and J dropped 10 bases, with 18 bases sitting between them. CDR3 amino acids: CASSQTPGGMGEQFF. CDR3 in DNA: TGCGCCAGCAGCCAAACCCCTGGCGGAATGGGGGAGCAGTTCTTC.

At least ten counts were recorded for this clonotype. This chain links TRBV28 with TRBJ1-6, with TRBD1 as a possible D gene (5 bases). This CDR3 has 15 amino acids. V was shortened by 2 bases and J by 4 bases, with 9 bases between the two germline ends. The germline CDR1 and CDR2 sequences are MDHEN and SYDVKM. The CDR3 DNA reads TGTGCCAGCAGTTTAAGGGGCGGGTATAATTCACCCCTCCACTTT. It translates to CASSLRGGYNSPLHF.

This clonotype was counted many times. The chain carries TRBV14 and TRBJ1-2; D gene uncertain. CDR1 and CDR2 from the germline V gene are SGHDN and FVKESK. V lost 4 bases and J lost 4, with 10 bases in between. The CDR3 covers 13 residues. The CDR3 is CASSLDLFYGYTF. CDR3 in DNA: TGTGCCAGCAGCCTAGACCTCTTCTATGGCTACACCTTC.

The chain joins TRBV29-1 to TRBJ2-1, with D possibly matching TRBD1 (6 bases). The V gene lost 4 bases and the J gene lost 4 bases, with 14 bases spanning the gap. This CDR3 spans 14 amino acids. CDR1 and CDR2 (germline): SQVTM, ANQGSEA. Here the CDR3 DNA reads TGCAGCGTTGCGAAAAGGACAGAGTACAATGAGCAGTTCTTC. Translating it yields CSVAKRTEYNEQFF.

Ten or more counts support this clonotype. This chain connects TRBV10-1 to TRBJ2-2, with no clear D. CDR1 WNHNN and CDR2 SYGVQD come from the germline V gene (reference sequence). Trimming removed 0 bases from V and 0 bases from J, with 8 bases in between. This CDR3 comprises 16 residues. The CDR3 region is CASSESGRTNTGELFF. Written as DNA, the CDR3 is TGCGCCAGCAGTGAGTCGGGCAGGACGAACACCGGGGAGCTGTTTTTT.

The V call is TRBV6-5, the J call TRBJ2-5; D may be TRBD2 (5 bases). Between the trimmed V and J ends, which lost 10 bases and 2 bases, there was a span of 14 bases. Germline V CDR1 and CDR2: MNHEY, SVGAGI. The CDR3 spans 13 residues. CDR3 DNA: TGTGCCACCGGTGAGGGCGATCAAGAGACCCAGTACTTC. It encodes CATGEGDQETQYF.

This clonotype was recorded a few times. This chain connects TRBV29-1 to TRBJ2-1, with 7 bases matching TRBD2. The germline V gene encodes CDR1 SQVTM and CDR2 ANQGSEA. CDR3 length equals 15 residues. The V and J ends lost 6 bases and 6 bases, in that order; junction bases with no gene match: 14. CDR3 nucleotides: TGCAGCGTCGACCGCGGCAGAGCGGGGTCCAATGAGCAGTTCTTC. Translated: CSVDRGRAGSNEQFF.

This clonotype was picked up many times. The chain joins TRBV6-1 to TRBJ1-5; TRBD1 agrees at 7 bases. With V trimmed by 7 bases and J by 3 bases, 6 bases remained unmatched. Germline lookup yields CDR1 MNHNS and CDR2 SASEGT. This CDR3 comprises 14 residues. CDR3 residues: CASNQGGDNQPQHF. The CDR3 DNA reads TGTGCCAGCAATCAGGGGGGTGACAATCAGCCCCAGCATTTT.

The sample holds many counts of this clonotype. This sequence joins TRBV7-2 and TRBJ1-1; 7 bases map to TRBD1. With 6 bases clipped from V and 3 bases from J, the junction kept 13 bases outside the gene matches. The CDR3 is 16 amino acids. Per the germline V gene, CDR1 is SGHTA and CDR2 is FQGNSA. CDR3 region: CASRGMRDSFDTEAFF. CDR3 nucleotide sequence: TGTGCCAGCAGGGGGATGAGGGACAGCTTTGACACTGAAGCTTTCTTT.

V usage is TRBV9 and J usage is TRBJ1-6; perhaps TRBD1 as D (5 bases). The CDR3 spans 15 residues. Germline V gene data show CDR1 as SGDLS and CDR2 as YYNGEE. The ends were cut back, 3 bases at V and 4 bases at J, with 11 bases in the middle. As DNA, the CDR3 is TGTGCCAGCAGCGCGACAGCAGAATATAATTCACCCCTCCACTTT. It yields the protein CASSATAEYNSPLHF.

This clonotype was recorded a few times. This chain uses TRBV11-2 with TRBJ2-5; the match to TRBD2 covers 7 bases. This CDR3 has 15 amino acids. Germline loops: CDR1 SGHAT, CDR2 FQNNGV. The V gene end was trimmed by 3 bases and the J gene end by 0 bases; junction bases not matched to a gene: 4. The CDR3 nucleotides read TGTGCCAGCAGCTTGCTCGGGACTAACCAAGAGACCCAGTACTTC. This sequence encodes CASSLLGTNQETQYF.

This clonotype came up a few times. V gene TRBV5-6 combines with J gene TRBJ1-1, with a weak D call TRBD1 (6 bases). Trimming cost V 9 bases and J 5 bases, with 14 bases left between them. Germline-derived CDR1 and CDR2 are SGHDT and YYEEEE. This CDR3 region has 12 residues. CDR3 residues: CATRGLRTEAFF. In nucleotides, the CDR3 is TGTGCCACCAGGGGCTTGCGGACTGAAGCTTTCTTT.

The chain employs TRBV29-1 and TRBJ1-2; D might be TRBD1 (5 bases). CDR1 is SQVTM and CDR2 is ANQGSEA in the germline V gene. The length of the CDR3 is 14 residues. V was shortened by 7 bases and J by 7 bases, with 22 bases between the two germline ends. The DNA of the CDR3 is TGCAGCGGAGGGGAGGGCCCACAAGTGGGTGGCTACACCTTC. Its translation: CSGGEGPQVGGYTF.

In this sample, this clonotype turned up many times. The chain combines TRBV6-1 with TRBJ1-1; a possible D gene is TRBD1 (6 bases). Trimming stripped 1 base from V and 4 bases from J, with 10 bases between. CDR3 length: 14 amino acids. The germline gives CDR1 MNHNS, CDR2 SASEGT. The CDR3 nucleotides read TGTGCCAGCAGTGAAGAGGGGGGGGCCACTGAAGCTTTCTTT. Its protein product is CASSEEGGATEAFF.

To note about this clonotype: One junction end does not reproduce the germline sequence, and a read error may be involved. The genes are TRBV9 and TRBJ2-7; D is perhaps TRBD1 (6 bases). The CDR3 is made up of 15 amino acids. Germline V gives CDR1 SGDLS, CDR2 YYNGEE. CDR3 protein: CASGPQGPSSYEKYF. CDR3 nucleotides: TGTGCCAGCGGACCACAGGGACCCAGCTCCTACGAGAAGTACTTC.

This clonotype was observed many times. The gene calls are TRBV6-2 or TRBV6-3 and TRBJ1-2; 7 nucleotides align to TRBD1. The germline V gene has CDR1 MNHEY and CDR2 SVGEGT. V was clipped by 2 bases and J by 6 bases; unmatched bases: 12. The CDR3 contains 16 residues. The CDR3 DNA follows: TGTGCCAGCAGTTACAGTGAGGGGGGACAGTCGAATGGCTACACCTTC. Translated, it gives CASSYSEGGQSNGYTF.

Ten or more counts support this clonotype. This sequence joins TRBV2 and TRBJ1-1; no definite D call. Germline-derived CDR1 and CDR2 are SNHLY and FYNNEI. The CDR3 covers 10 residues. V lost 5 bases and J lost 3, with 1 base in between. CDR3 sequence reads: CASSYTEAFF. CDR3 bases: TGTGCCAGCAGTTACACTGAAGCTTTCTTT.

This clonotype was detected many times. This chain's CDR3 is CACRAGGGYTF. The CDR3 region has the DNA TGTGCCTGCCGAGCAGGTGGTGGCTACACCTTC. The rearrangement links TRBV30 to TRBJ1-2; D remains unclear. The CDR3 runs to 11 residues. Trimming removed 6 bases at V and 7 bases at J, with 12 bases between. From germline, CDR1 is GTSNPN and CDR2 SVGIG (reference sequence).

The table lists this clonotype with a few counts. The rearrangement uses TRBV6-6 and TRBJ2-4, with 10 bases fitting TRBD2. CDR1 and CDR2 from the germline V gene are MNHNY and SVGAGI (reference sequence). Trimming cost V 1 base and J 0 bases; bases outside gene matches: 6. This CDR3 region has 18 residues. In DNA form, the CDR3 reads TGTGCCAGCAGTTACTGGACTAGCGGACAACTAGCCAAAAACATTCAGTACTTC. Amino acids: CASSYWTSGQLAKNIQYF.

This clonotype was seen at least ten times. The V call is TRBV12-3 or TRBV12-4, the J call TRBJ2-1; 10 bases map to TRBD2. The CDR3 is 14 amino acids. The trim removed 3 bases at V and 10 bases at J, leaving 6 bases unmatched. CDR3 coding DNA: TGTGCCAGCAGTTTGGGGCTAGCGGGAGTCGAGCAGTTCTTC. It specifies CASSLGLAGVEQFF.

This clonotype came up many times. V usage is TRBV18 and J usage is TRBJ1-1, with unresolved D. This CDR3 is 14 amino acids long. V was pared by 2 bases and J by 1 base, with 8 bases between. In germline, CDR1 is KGHSH, CDR2 LQKENI. For the CDR3, the DNA is TGTGCCAGCTCACCAGCATGGGGGAACACTGAAGCTTTCTTT. Translating it yields CASSPAWGNTEAFF.